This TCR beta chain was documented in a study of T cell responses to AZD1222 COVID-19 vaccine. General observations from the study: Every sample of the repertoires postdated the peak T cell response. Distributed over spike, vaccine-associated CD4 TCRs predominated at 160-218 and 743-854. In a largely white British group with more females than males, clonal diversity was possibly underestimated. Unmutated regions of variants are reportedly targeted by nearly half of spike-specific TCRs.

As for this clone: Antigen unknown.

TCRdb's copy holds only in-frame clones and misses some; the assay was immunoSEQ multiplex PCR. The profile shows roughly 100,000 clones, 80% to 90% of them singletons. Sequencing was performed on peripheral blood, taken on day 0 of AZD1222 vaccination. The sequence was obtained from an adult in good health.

CDR3 DNA sequence: TGCGCCAGCAGGAGGACAGGGGACTCGCGGAATGAAAAACTGTTTTTT. This sequence encodes CASRRTGDSRNEKLFF. J is TRBJ1-4 and V is TRBV5-1; 9 nucleotides match TRBD1. V shed 5 bases, J shed 5 bases, and the junction held 10 bases outside the gene matches. Germline V gene sequence: CDR1 SGHRS, CDR2 YFSETQ. The CDR3 extends over 16 amino acids.